This TCR beta chain comes out of a study of T cells after posttransplantation cyclophosphamide. The CDR3 extends over 15 amino acids. Germline V gene lookup returns CDR1 MNHEY and CDR2 SVGAGI. The V end lost 1 base, the J end lost 3 bases, and 11 bases lay between the germline ends. The naive gate required viable CD3+CD4+ or CD3+CD8+ cells with CCR7+CD45RA+CD45RO-CD95-CD27+CD28+ phenotype. The repertoire was sequenced with immunoSEQ multiplex PCR; TCRdb's copy has only in-frame clones and lacks some. The table lists about 21,000 clones, roughly 98% of them singletons, with 0.13% in the top ten. Source material: naive CD8+ T cells sorted from PBMCs. The sequence was collected from a man in his forties in good health, CMV-negative, and a related stem cell transplant donor. The rearrangement links TRBV6-5 to TRBJ2-3; D is undetermined. The CDR3 sequence is CASSYYYTKTDTQYF. CDR3 in DNA: TGTGCCAGCAGTTACTACTATACTAAAACAGATACGCAGTATTTT.